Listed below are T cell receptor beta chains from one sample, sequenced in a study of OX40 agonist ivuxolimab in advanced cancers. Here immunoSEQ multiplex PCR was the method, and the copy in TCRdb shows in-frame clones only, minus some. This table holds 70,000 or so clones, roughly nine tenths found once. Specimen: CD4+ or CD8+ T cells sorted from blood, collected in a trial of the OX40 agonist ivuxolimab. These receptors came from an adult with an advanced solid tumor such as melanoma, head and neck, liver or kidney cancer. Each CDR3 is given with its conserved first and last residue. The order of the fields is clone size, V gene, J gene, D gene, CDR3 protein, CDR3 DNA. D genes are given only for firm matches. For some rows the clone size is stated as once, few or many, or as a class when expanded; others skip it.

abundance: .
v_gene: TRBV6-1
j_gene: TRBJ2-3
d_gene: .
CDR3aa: CASSLRAGEDTQYF
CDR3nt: TGTGCCAGCAGCCTAAGGGCAGGGGAGGATACGCAGTATTTT

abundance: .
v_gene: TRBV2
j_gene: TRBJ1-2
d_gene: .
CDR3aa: CASSAERQSVYGYTF
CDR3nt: TGTGCCAGCAGTGCGGAAAGACAGTCTGTCTATGGCTACACCTTC

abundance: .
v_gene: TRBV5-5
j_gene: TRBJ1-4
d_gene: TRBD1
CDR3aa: CASSAYRGTNEKLFF
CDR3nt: TGTGCCAGCAGCGCGTACAGGGGTACTAATGAAAAACTGTTTTTT

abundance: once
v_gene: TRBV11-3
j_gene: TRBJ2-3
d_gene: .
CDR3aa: CASSLDWRGGTDTQYF
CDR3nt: TGTGCCAGCAGCTTAGACTGGAGGGGGGGCACAGATACGCAGTATTTT

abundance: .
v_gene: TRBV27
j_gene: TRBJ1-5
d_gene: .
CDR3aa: CASSSFRDGYSNQPQHF
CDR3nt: TGTGCCAGCAGCTCCTTCCGGGACGGCTATAGCAATCAGCCCCAGCATTTT

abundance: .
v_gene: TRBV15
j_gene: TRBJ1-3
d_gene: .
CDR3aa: CATSRESNTIYF
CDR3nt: TGTGCCACCAGCAGAGAGTCCAACACCATATATTTT

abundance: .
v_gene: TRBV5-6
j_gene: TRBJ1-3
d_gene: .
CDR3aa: CASRLAGTGNTIYF
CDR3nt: TGTGCCAGCAGACTAGCAGGAACTGGAAACACCATATATTTT

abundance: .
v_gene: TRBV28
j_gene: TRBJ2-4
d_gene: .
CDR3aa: CASRGPMNIQYF
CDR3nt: TGTGCCAGCAGGGGGCCCATGAACATTCAGTACTTC

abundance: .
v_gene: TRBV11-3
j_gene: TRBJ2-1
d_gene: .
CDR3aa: CASSLDGSSYNEQFF
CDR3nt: TGTGCCAGCAGCTTAGATGGGTCCTCCTACAATGAGCAGTTCTTC

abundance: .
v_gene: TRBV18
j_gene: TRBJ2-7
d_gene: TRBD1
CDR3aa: CASSPGTGEEYEQYF
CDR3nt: TGTGCCAGCTCACCAGGGACAGGGGAGGAGTACGAGCAGTACTTC